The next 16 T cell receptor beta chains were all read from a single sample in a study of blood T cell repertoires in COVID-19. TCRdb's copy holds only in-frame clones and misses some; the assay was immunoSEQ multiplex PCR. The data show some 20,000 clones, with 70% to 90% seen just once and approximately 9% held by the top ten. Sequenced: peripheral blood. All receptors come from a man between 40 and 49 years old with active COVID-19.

The CDR3 DNA reads TGTGCCAGCACGAAAGGACACAACACTGAAGCTTTCTTT. It yields the protein CASTKGHNTEAFF. The genes are TRBV2 and TRBJ1-1, with D possibly matching TRBD1 (5 bases). Germline CDR1 is SNHLY and CDR2 is FYNNEI. This CDR3 contains 13 residues. V was clipped by 7 bases and J by 2 bases, with 11 bases between them.

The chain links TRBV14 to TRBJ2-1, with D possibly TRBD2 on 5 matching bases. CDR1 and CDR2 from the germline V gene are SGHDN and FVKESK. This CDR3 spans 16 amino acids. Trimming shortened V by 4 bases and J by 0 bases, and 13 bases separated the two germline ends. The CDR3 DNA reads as TGTGCCAGCAGCCGGCCGGGGTATAGCTCCTACAATGAGCAGTTCTTC. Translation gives CASSRPGYSSYNEQFF.

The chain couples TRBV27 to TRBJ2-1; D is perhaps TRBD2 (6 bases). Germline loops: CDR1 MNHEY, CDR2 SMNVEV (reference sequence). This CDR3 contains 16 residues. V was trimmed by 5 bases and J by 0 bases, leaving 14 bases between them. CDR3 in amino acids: CASSGGLVSSYNEQFF. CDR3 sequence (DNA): TGTGCCAGCAGTGGGGGACTCGTGAGCTCCTACAATGAGCAGTTCTTC.

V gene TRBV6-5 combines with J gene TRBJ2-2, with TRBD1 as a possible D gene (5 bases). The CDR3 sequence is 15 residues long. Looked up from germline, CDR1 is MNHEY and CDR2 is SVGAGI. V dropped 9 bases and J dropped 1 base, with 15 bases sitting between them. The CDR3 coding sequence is TGTGCCAGGACCGGGCTAGGGGTGAACACCGGGGAGCTGTTTTTT. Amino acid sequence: CARTGLGVNTGELFF.

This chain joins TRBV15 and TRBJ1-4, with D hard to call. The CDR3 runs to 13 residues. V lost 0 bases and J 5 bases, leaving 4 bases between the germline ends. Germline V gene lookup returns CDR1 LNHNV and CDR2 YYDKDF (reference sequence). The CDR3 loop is CATSRDRNEKLFF. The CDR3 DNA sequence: TGTGCCACCAGCAGAGACAGGAATGAAAAACTGTTTTTT.

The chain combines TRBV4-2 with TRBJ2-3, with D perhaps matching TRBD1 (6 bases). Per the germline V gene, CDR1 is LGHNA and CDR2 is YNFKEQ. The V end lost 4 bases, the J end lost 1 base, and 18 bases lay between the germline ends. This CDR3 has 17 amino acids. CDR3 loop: CASSPKGQSSGTDTQYF. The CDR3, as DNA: TGTGCCAGCAGCCCAAAAGGACAGTCCTCCGGCACAGATACGCAGTATTTT.

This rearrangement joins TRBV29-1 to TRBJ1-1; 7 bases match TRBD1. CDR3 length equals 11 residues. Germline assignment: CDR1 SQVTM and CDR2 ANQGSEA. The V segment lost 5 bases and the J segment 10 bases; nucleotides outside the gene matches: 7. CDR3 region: CSVRQGGRAFF. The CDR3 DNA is TGCAGCGTTAGACAGGGCGGGCGAGCTTTCTTT.

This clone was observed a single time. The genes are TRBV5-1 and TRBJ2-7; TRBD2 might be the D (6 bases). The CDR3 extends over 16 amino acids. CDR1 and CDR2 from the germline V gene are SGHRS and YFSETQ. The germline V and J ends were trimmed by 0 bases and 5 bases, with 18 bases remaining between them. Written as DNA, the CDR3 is TGCGCCAGCAGCTTGGCCCGGGGACTCAGGCACCACGAGCAGTACTTC. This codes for CASSLARGLRHHEQYF.

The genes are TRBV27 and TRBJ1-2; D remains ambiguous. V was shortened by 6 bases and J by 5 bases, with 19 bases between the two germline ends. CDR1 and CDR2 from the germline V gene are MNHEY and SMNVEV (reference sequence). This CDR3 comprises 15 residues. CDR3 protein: CASRTLMREPYGYTF. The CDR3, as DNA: TGTGCCAGCAGGACCTTGATGAGGGAACCGTATGGCTACACCTTC.

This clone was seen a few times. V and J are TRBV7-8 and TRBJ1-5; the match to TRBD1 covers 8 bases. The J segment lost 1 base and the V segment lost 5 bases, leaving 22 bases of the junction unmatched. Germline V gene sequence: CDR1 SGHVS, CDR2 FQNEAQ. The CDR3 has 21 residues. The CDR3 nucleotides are TGTGCCAGCAGCCCGAAGATCGGACCAGGGGGCGGCTTAGGAAGCAATCAGCCCCAGCATTTT. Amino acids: CASSPKIGPGGGLGSNQPQHF.

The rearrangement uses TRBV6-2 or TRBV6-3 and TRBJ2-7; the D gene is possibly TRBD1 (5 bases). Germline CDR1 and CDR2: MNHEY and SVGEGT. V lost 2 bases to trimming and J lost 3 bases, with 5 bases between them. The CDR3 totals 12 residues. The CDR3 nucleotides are TGTGCCAGCAGTTACAGGGGCTACGAGCAGTACTTC. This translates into CASSYRGYEQYF.

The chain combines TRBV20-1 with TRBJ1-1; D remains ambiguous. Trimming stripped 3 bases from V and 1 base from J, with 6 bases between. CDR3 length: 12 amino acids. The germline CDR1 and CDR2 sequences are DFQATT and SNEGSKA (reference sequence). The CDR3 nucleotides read TGCAGTGCTAGTAAGCAGAACACTGAAGCTTTCTTT. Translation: CSASKQNTEAFF.

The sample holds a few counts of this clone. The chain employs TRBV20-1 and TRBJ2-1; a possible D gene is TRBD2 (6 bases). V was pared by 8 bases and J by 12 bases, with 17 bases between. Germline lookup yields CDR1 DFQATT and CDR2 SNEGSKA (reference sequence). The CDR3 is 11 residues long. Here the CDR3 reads CSWDSRGGQFF. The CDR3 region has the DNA TGCAGTTGGGACTCAAGGGGAGGGCAGTTCTTC.

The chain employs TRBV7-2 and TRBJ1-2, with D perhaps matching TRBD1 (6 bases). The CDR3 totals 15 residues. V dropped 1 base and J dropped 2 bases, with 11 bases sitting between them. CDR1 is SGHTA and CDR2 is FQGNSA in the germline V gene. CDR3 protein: CASSLGTEFNYGYTF. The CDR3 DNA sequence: TGTGCCAGCAGCTTAGGGACAGAGTTCAACTATGGCTACACCTTC.

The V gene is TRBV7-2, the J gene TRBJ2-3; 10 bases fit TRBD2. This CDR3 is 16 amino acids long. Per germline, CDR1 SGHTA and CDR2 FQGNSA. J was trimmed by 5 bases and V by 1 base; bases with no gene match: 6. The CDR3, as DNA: TGTGCCAGCAGCTTAGGCCTAGCGGGAGCCGAAGATACGCAGTATTTT. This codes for CASSLGLAGAEDTQYF.

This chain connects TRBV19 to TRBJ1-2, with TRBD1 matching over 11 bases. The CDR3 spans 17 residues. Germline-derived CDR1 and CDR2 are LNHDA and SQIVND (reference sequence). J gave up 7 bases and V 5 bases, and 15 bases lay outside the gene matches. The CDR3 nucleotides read TGTGCCAGTAGTCAACTCTACCGACGGACAGGGGGCCTTGGCTACACCTTC. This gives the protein CASSQLYRRTGGLGYTF.